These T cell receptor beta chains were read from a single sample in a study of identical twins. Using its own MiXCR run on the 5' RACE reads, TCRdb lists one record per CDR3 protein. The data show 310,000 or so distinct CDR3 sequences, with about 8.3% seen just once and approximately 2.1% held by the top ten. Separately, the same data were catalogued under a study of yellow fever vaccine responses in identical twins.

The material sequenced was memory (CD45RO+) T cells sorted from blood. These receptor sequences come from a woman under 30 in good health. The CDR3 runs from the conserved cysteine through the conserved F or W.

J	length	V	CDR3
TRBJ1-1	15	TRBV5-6	CASSLRNRGNTEAFF
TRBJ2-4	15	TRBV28	CASSSKMRLPYIQYF
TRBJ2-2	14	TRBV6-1	CASAKGLDTGELFF
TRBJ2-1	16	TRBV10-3	CAISPRLAGGNNEQFF
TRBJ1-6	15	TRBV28	CASSPQTGYNSPLHF
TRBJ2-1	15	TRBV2	CASSDRTLSGYGQFF
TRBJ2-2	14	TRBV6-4	CASSDSTASGELFF
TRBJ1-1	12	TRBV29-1	CSVLPRGQEAFF
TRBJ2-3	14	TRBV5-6	CASSRPTGTDTQYF
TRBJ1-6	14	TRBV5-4	CASSSRQYNSPLHF
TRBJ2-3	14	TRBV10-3	CAISPTGGQDTQYF
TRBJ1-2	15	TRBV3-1	CASSQAHTGTYGYTF
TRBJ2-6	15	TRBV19	CASSIIRSGANVLTF
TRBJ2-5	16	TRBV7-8	CASSLGDSATKETQYF
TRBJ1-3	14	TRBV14	CASSFGQSGNTIYF
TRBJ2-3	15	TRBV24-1	CATSDPKQNTDTQYF
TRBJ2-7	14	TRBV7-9	CASSLPPGNYEQYF
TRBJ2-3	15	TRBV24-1	CATSDPGARADTQYF
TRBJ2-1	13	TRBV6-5	CASSYYSSGEQFF
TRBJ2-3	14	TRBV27	CATILAGVSGTQYF
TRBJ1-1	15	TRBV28	CASKGSRGSNTEAFF
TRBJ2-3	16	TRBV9	CASTAEGGSSTDTQYF
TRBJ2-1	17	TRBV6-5	CASSYVQGAAEYNEQFF
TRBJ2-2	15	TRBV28	CASSDADRNTGELFF
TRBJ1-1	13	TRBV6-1	CASSESETGGAFF
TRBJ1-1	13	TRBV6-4	CASSSGANTEAFF
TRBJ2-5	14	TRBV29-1	CSALRWGQQETQYF
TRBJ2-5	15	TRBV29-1	CSVERGQGDVETQYF
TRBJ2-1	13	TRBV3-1	CASRRIGSNEQFF
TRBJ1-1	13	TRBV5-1	CASTSDTNTEAFF
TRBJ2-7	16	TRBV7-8	CASSTGQIVSSYEQYF
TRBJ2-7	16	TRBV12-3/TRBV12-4	CASSLALGSGTYEQYF
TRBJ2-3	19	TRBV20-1	CSALREGEPARYLTDTQYF
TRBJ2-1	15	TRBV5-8	CASKGNPGPNNEQFF
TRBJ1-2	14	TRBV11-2	CASSFQGADYGYTF
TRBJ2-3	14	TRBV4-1	CASSHTRGADTQYF
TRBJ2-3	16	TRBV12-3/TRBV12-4	CASSSPSADSTDTQYF
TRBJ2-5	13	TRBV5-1	CARSLHLQETQYF
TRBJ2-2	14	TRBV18	CASSPQGNTGELFF
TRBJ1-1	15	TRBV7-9	CASSLGGRMNTEAFF
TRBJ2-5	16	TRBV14	CASSPFGRGGQETQYF
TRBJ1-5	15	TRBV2	CASRGTGSGYQPQHF
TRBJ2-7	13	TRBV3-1	CASSRLRGDEQYF
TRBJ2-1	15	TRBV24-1	CATSDPGLGDNEQFF
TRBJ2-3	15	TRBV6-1	CASSESWASTDTQYF
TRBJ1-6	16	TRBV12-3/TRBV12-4	CASSPRQSLANSPLHF
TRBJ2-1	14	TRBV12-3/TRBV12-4	CASSRGSPYNEQFF
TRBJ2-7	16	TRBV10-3	CAISEWKGQGAYEQYF
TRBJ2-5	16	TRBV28	CASSFPLAGIQETQYF
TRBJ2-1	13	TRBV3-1	CASSQRENNEQFF
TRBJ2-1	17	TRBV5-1	CASSLNRGLEAYDEQFF